One TCR beta chain is described in this entry. This sample is drawn from a study of blood T cell repertoires in COVID-19. For the study at large: COVID-19 samples, acute and convalescent, were from the United States, Italy and Spain.

Trimming cost V 1 base and J 4 bases, with 12 bases left between them. The germline CDR1 and CDR2 sequences are LGHDT and YNNKEL (reference sequence). This CDR3 region has 15 residues. This table comes from immunoSEQ multiplex PCR, and its TCRdb copy is limited to in-frame clones, with some not included. The sample has 110,000 or so clones, 81% seen once; the top ten hold about 1.6%. This receptor was taken from a middle-aged man with acute or convalescent COVID-19. The V and J genes are TRBV3-1 (or the pseudogene TRBV3-2) and TRBJ2-3, with TRBD1 as a possible D gene (6 bases). Sequencing was carried out using peripheral blood. The CDR3 coding sequence is TGTGCCAGCAGCCAAGGAACAGGGTTCGCAGATACGCAGTATTTT. Translating it yields CASSQGTGFADTQYF.